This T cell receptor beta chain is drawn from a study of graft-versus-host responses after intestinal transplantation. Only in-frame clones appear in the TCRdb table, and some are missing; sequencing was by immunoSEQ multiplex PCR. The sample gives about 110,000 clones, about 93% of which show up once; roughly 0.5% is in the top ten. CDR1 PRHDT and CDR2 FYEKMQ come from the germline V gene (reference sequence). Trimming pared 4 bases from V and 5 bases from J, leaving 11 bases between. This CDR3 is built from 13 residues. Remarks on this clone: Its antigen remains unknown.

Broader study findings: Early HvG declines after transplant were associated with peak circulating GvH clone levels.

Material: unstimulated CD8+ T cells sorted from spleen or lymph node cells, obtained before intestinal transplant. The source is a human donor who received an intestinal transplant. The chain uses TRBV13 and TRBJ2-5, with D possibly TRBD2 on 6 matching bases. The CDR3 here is CASSSGSQETQYF. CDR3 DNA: TGTGCCAGCAGCTCCGGGAGCCAGGAGACCCAGTACTTC.